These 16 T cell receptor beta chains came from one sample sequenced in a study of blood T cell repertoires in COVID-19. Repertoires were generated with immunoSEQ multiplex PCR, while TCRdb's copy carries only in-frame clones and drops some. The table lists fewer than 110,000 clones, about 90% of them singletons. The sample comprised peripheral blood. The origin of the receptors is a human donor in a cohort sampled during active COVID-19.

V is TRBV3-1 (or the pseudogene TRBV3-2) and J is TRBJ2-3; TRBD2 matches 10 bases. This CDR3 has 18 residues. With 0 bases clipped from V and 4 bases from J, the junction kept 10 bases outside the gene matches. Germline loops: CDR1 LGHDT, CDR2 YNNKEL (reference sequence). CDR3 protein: CASSQDLSGRAAADTQYF. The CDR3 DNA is TGTGCCAGCAGCCAAGATCTGAGCGGGAGGGCCGCGGCAGATACGCAGTATTTT.

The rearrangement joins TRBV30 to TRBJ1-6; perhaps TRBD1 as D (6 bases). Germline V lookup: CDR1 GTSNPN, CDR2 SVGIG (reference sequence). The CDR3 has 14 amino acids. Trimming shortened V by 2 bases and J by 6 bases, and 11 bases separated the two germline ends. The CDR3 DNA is TGTGCCTGGAGTCTATCCAGGGGTAATTCACCCCTCCACTTT. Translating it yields CAWSLSRGNSPLHF.

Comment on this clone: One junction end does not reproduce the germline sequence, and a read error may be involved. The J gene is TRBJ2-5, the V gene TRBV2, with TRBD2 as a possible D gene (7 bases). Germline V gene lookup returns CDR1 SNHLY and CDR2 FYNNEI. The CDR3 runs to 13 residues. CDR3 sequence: CASRGGVQETQYF. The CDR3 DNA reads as TGTGCTAGCAGGGGAGGGGTCCAAGAGACCCAGTACTTC.

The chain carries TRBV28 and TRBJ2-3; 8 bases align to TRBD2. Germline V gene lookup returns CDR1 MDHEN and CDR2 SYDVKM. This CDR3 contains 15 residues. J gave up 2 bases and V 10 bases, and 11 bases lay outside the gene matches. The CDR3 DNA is TGTGCCATTCGGGCGGGGGGTATTGACACAGATACGCAGTATTTT. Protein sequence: CAIRAGGIDTDTQYF.

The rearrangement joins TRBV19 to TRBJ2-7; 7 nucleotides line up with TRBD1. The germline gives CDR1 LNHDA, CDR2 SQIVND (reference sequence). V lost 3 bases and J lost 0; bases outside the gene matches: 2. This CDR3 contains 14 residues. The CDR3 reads CASSIGDSSYEQYF. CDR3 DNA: TGTGCCAGTAGTATTGGGGACAGCTCCTACGAGCAGTACTTC.

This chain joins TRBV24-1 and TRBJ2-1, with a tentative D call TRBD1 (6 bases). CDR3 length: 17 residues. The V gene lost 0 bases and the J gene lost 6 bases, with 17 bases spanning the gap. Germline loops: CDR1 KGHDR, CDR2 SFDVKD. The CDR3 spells CATSDLRTEGRGNEQFF. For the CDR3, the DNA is TGTGCCACCAGTGATTTGCGGACAGAAGGTCGGGGCAATGAGCAGTTCTTC.

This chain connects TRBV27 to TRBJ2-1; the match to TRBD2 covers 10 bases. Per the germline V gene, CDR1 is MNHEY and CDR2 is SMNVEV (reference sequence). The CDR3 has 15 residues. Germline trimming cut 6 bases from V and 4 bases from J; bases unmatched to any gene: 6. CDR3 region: CASSLPLAGYNEQFF. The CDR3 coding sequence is TGTGCCAGCAGCCTACCACTAGCGGGGTACAATGAGCAGTTCTTC.

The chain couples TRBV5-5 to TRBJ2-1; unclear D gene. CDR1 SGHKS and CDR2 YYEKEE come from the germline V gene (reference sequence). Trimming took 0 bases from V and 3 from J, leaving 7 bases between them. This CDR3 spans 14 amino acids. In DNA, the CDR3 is TGTGCCAGCAGCTTGGGTTCAGGCTACAATGAGCAGTTCTTC. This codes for CASSLGSGYNEQFF.

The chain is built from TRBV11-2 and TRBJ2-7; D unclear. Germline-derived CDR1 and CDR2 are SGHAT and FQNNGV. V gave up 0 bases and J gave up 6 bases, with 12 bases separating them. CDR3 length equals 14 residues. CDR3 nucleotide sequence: TGTGCCAGCAGCTTAGATTGGTCTACTCCCGAGCAGTACTTC. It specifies CASSLDWSTPEQYF.

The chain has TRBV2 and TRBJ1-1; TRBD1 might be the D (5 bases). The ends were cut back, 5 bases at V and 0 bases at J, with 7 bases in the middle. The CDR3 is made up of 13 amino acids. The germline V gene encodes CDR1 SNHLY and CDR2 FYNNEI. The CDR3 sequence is CASSRDLNTEAFF. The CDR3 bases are TGTGCCAGCAGTCGGGACTTGAACACTGAAGCTTTCTTT. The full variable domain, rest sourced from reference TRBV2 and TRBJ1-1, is EPEVTQTPSHQVTQMGQEVILRCVPISNHLYFYWYRQILGQKVEFLVSFYNNEISEKSEIFDDQFSVERPDGSNFTLKIRSTKLEDSAMYFCASSRDLNTEAFFGQGTRLTVV.

CDR3 protein: CASSIQRGGQPQHF. The CDR3 DNA is TGTGCCAGTAGTATACAGCGAGGGGGTCAGCCCCAGCATTTT. The rearrangement joins TRBV19 to TRBJ1-5; D may be TRBD1 (6 bases). With 2 bases removed from V and 6 bases from J, the gap between germline ends came to 11 bases. CDR3 length: 14 amino acids. CDR1 LNHDA and CDR2 SQIVND come from the germline V gene (reference sequence).

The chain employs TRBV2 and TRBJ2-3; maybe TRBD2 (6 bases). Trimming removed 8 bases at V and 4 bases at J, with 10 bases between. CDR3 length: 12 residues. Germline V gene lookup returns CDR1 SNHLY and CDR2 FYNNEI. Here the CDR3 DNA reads TGTGCCAGCGCACTAGCCCCAGATACGCAGTATTTT. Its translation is CASALAPDTQYF. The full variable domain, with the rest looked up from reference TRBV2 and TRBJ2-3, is EPEVTQTPSHQVTQMGQEVILRCVPISNHLYFYWYRQILGQKVEFLVSFYNNEISEKSEIFDDQFSVERPDGSNFTLKIRSTKLEDSAMYFCASALAPDTQYFGPGTRLTVL.

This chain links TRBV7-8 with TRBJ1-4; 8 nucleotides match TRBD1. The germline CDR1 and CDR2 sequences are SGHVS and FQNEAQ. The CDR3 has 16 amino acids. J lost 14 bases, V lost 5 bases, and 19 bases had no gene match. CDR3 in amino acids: CASSPERQGRNSILFF. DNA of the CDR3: TGTGCCAGCAGCCCAGAGAGACAGGGGCGGAATAGTATTCTGTTTTTT.

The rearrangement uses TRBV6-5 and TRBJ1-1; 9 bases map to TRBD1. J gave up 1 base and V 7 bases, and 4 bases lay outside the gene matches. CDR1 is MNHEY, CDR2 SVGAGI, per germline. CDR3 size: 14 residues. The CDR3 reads CASTRQGENTEAFF. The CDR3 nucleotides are TGTGCCAGCACCCGACAGGGGGAGAACACTGAAGCTTTCTTT.

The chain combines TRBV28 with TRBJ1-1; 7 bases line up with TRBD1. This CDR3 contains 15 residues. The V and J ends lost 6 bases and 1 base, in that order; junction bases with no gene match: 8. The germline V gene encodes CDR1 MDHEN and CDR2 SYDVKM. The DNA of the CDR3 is TGTGCCAGCAGGTGGGGGGACAGAAAGAACACTGAAGCTTTCTTT. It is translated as CASRWGDRKNTEAFF.

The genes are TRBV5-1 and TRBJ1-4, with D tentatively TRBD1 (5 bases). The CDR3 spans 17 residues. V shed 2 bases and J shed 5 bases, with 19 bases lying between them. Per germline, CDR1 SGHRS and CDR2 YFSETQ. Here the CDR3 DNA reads TGCGCCAGCAGCTTCGACCCTCTTGGACACGGGAATGAAAAACTGTTTTTT. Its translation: CASSFDPLGHGNEKLFF.